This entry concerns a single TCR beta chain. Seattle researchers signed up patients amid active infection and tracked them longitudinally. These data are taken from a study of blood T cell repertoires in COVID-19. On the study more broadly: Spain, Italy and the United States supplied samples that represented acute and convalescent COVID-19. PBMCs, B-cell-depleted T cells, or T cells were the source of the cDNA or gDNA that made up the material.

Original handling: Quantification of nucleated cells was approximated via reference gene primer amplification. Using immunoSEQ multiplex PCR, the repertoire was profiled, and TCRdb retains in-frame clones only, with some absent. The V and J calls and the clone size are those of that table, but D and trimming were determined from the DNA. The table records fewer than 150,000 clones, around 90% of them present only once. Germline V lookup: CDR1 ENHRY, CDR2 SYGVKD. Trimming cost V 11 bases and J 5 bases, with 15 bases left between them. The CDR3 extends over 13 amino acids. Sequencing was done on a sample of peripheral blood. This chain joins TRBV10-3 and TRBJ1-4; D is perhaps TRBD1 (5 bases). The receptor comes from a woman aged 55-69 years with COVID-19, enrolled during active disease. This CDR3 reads CAVSPRANEKLFF. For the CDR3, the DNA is TGTGCCGTGAGCCCCAGGGCAAATGAAAAACTGTTTTTT.